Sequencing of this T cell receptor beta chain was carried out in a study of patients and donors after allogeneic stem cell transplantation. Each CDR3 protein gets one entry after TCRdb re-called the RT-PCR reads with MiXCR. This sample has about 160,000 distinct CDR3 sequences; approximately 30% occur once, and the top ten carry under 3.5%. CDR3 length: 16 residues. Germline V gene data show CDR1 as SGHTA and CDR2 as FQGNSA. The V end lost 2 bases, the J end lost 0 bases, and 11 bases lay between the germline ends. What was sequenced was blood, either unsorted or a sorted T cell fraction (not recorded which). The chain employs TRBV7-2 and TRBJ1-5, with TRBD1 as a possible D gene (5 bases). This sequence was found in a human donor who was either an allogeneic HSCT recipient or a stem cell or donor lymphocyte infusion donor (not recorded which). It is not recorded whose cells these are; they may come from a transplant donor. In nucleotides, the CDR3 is TGTGCCAGCAGCTTATCTGGGGGTTATAGCAATCAGCCCCAGCATTTT. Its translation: CASSLSGGYSNQPQHF.